This T cell receptor (beta chain) was sequenced for a study of immune heterogeneity within non-small cell lung tumors. Across the whole study: A handful of squamous cell carcinomas, 10 non-squamous carcinomas and 1 not otherwise specified made up the tumors.

The CDR3 length is 14 residues. Germline assignment: CDR1 MNHNS and CDR2 SASEGT. Multiplex PCR employing 32 V and 13 J primers generated amplicons of the TCR beta CDR3. TCRdb re-analysed the multiplex PCR reads in MiXCR, keeping a single row per CDR3 protein. The sample has about 5,000 distinct CDR3 sequences, roughly a fifth seen once. The study, taken as a whole, reports: There were identical dominant CDR3 beta clonotypes recurring across tumor sites within a patient, together with site-unique high-frequency clones. Individual patients' high-frequency T-cell receptor beta clonotypes were largely distinct from one another.

Bulk tumor gDNA, roughly 600 ng per sample, served as the TCR template. Several widely spaced biopsies per primary tumor were taken during surgery. Curative surgery was performed on patients who had untreated, newly diagnosed non-small cell lung cancer. The donors were patients with newly diagnosed non-small cell lung cancer undergoing curative-intent surgery. As concerns this clonotype: Its antigen is currently unknown. One junction end disagrees with the germline gene, perhaps due to a read error.

This clonotype was obtained from a man aged 55 to 70 with non-small cell lung cancer. The chain uses TRBV6-1 and TRBJ2-7, with 9 nucleotides matching TRBD1. The sequencing input was lung tumor tissue. CDR3 loop: CANRKTGGIYKQYF. The CDR3 coding sequence is TGTGCCAACAGGAAGACAGGGGGAATCTACAAGCAGTACTTC.